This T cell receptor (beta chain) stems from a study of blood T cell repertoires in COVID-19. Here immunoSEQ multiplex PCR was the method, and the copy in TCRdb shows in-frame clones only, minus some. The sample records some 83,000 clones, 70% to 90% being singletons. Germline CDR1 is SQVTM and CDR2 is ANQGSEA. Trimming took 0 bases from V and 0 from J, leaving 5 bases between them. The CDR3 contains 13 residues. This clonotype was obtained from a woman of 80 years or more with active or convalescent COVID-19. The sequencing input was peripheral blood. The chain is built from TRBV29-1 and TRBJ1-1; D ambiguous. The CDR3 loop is CSVEDGMNTEAFF. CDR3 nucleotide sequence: TGCAGCGTTGAAGACGGTATGAACACTGAAGCTTTCTTT.